One TCR beta chain is described in this entry. The sample originates from a study of T cell changes during pregnancy in multiple sclerosis. Assay used: immunoSEQ multiplex PCR; TCRdb lists only in-frame clones, some missing. The data contain under 60,000 clones, about 90% of them singletons. Germline V gene lookup returns CDR1 MNHEY and CDR2 SMNVEV (reference sequence). Germline trimming cut 2 bases from V and 4 bases from J; bases unmatched to any gene: 4. The CDR3 has 15 amino acids. This rearrangement joins TRBV27 to TRBJ2-3; 9 positions match TRBD2. This specimen was CD8+ T cells from peripheral blood mononuclear cells, taken after pregnancy. This clonotype was obtained from a female donor with multiple sclerosis, enrolled in a pregnancy study. Written as DNA, the CDR3 is TGTGCCAGCAGTTTAGTGGCGGGGGGGCCAGATACGCAGTATTTT. Its translation is CASSLVAGGPDTQYF.